Listed below are T cell receptor beta chains from one sample, sequenced in a study of blood T cell repertoires in COVID-19. TCRdb keeps only in-frame clones here, not all; method: immunoSEQ multiplex PCR. The sample has over 150,000 clones, 82% seen once; the top ten hold over 9.5%. Input material: peripheral blood. These receptors all stem from a woman aged 80 or over with active or convalescent COVID-19. Each CDR3 is given with its conserved first and last residue. Fields, in order: V gene, clone size, J gene, D gene, CDR3 protein, CDR3 DNA. D genes are given only for firm matches. Clone size appears in some rows only: once, few, many, or a class for an expanded clone.

>TRBV5-4|few|TRBJ1-3|TRBD1
CASSLGQGADTIYF
TGTGCCAGCAGCTTGGGACAGGGGGCTGACACCATATATTTT
>TRBV5-4|-|TRBJ2-3|TRBD2
CASSSRTSGTDTQYF
TGTGCCAGCAGCTCCCGGACTAGCGGCACAGATACGCAGTATTTT
>TRBV30|-|TRBJ1-1|TRBD1
CAWNTRGQGEAFF
TGTGCCTGGAATACCAGGGGGCAAGGAGAAGCTTTCTTT
>TRBV18|-|TRBJ2-5|-
CASSPPSRVETQYF
TGTGCCAGCTCACCACCGAGCAGGGTGGAGACCCAGTACTTC
>TRBV18|-|TRBJ1-1|TRBD1
CASSSTGGDTEAFF
TGTGCCAGCTCCTCAACAGGGGGGGACACTGAAGCTTTCTTT
>TRBV11-2|-|TRBJ1-1|-
CASSLAPFAGHRNTEAFF
TGTGCCAGCAGCTTAGCTCCATTCGCCGGACATAGGAACACTGAAGCTTTCTTT
>TRBV3-1/TRBV3-2|-|TRBJ1-1|-
CASSQASPNTEAFF
TGTGCCAGCAGCCAAGCTTCTCCGAACACTGAAGCTTTCTTT
>TRBV5-1|-|TRBJ2-6|-
CASSLGRLSGANVLTF
TGCGCCAGCAGCTTGGGGCGGCTCTCTGGGGCCAACGTCCTGACTTTC
>TRBV7-3|-|TRBJ2-7|TRBD2
CASSVTSGASYEQYF
TGTGCCAGCAGCGTCACTAGCGGGGCTTCCTACGAGCAGTACTTC
>TRBV9|-|TRBJ1-5|-
CASSADLFQPQHF
TGTGCCAGCAGCGCAGATCTTTTTCAGCCCCAGCATTTT
>TRBV6-1|-|TRBJ1-1|TRBD1
CASSASPGGGNTEAFF
TGTGCCAGCAGTGCCTCCCCGGGAGGGGGCAACACTGAAGCTTTCTTT
>TRBV18|-|TRBJ2-2|-
CASSPQQAYTGELFF
TGTGCCAGCTCACCCCAGCAGGCCTACACCGGGGAGCTGTTTTTT
>TRBV5-1|-|TRBJ2-2|TRBD2
CASSLLAGGNTGELFF
TGCGCCAGCAGCTTATTAGCGGGAGGGAACACCGGGGAGCTGTTTTTT
>TRBV7-8|-|TRBJ1-2|-
CASSPGGEGYTF
TGTGCCAGCAGCCCGGGGGGGGAGGGCTACACCTTC
>TRBV7-3|once|TRBJ1-6|-
CASSANLQGSSPLHF
TGTGCCAGCAGCGCAAATCTGCAGGGATCCTCACCCCTCCACTTT
>TRBV7-3|few|TRBJ2-1|TRBD2
CASSWTREYNEQFF
TGTGCCAGCAGCTGGACTAGAGAGTACAATGAGCAGTTCTTC
>TRBV5-1|-|TRBJ1-1|TRBD1
CASSLEGTGVTEAFF
TGCGCCAGCAGCTTGGAGGGGACAGGGGTCACTGAAGCTTTCTTT
>TRBV5-4|-|TRBJ1-1|TRBD1
CASSNRQGGNTEAFF
TGTGCCAGCAGCAACAGACAGGGAGGGAACACTGAAGCTTTCTTT
>TRBV5-1|-|TRBJ1-5|-
CASSLSGGGNQPQHF
TGCGCCAGCAGCCTTAGTGGGGGCGGCAATCAGCCCCAGCATTTT
>TRBV24-1|-|TRBJ2-7|TRBD1
CATSDQLDRGGEQYF
TGTGCCACCAGTGACCAACTAGACAGGGGTGGCGAGCAGTACTTC
>TRBV5-1|-|TRBJ1-2|TRBD1
CASSLQGGNYGYTF
TGCGCCAGCAGCTTACAGGGGGGAAACTATGGCTACACCTTC
>TRBV5-8|-|TRBJ1-6|-
CASSLAGYNSPLHF
TGTGCCAGCAGCTTGGCAGGGTATAATTCACCCCTCCACTTT
>TRBV5-1|-|TRBJ1-1|-
CASSLYSEKIEAFF
TGCGCCAGCAGCTTGTATTCAGAAAAAATTGAAGCTTTCTTT
>TRBV7-9|-|TRBJ1-1|-
CASSSPKAREAFF
TGTGCCAGCAGCTCTCCCAAGGCGAGGGAAGCTTTCTTT
>TRBV7-6|-|TRBJ2-7|TRBD2
CASSDLAGRSYEQYF
TGTGCCAGCAGCGATCTAGCGGGACGCTCCTACGAGCAGTACTTC
>TRBV2|few|TRBJ1-5|TRBD1
CASRGPGGRDQPQHF
TGTGCCAGCAGGGGACCAGGGGGCAGGGATCAGCCCCAGCATTTT
>TRBV5-5|-|TRBJ2-1|-
CASSAGYNEQFF
TGTGCCAGCAGCGCGGGGTACAATGAGCAGTTCTTC
>TRBV30|once|TRBJ1-6|TRBD1
CAWSQTGARSPLHF
TGTGCCTGGAGTCAGACAGGGGCGAGGAGTCCCCTCCACTTT
>TRBV3-1/TRBV3-2|-|TRBJ1-6|-
CASSHQSRGNSPLHF
TGTGCCAGCAGCCATCAAAGCAGGGGCAATTCACCCCTCCACTTT
>TRBV9|-|TRBJ2-1|TRBD2
CASSVHSLAGDGRSYNEQFF
TGTGCCAGCAGCGTCCACTCACTAGCGGGAGATGGTCGGTCCTACAATGAGCAGTTCTTC
>TRBV5-5|-|TRBJ1-1|TRBD1
CASSRRDRGFEAFF
TGTGCCAGCAGCCGCCGGGACAGGGGCTTTGAAGCTTTCTTT
>TRBV14|-|TRBJ1-3|-
CASSQVVGNTIYF
TGTGCCAGCAGCCAAGTCGTCGGAAACACCATATATTTT
>TRBV5-1|-|TRBJ1-1|-
CASSLKIDTEAFF
TGCGCCAGCAGCTTGAAAATAGACACTGAAGCTTTCTTT
>TRBV5-5|-|TRBJ2-5|-
CASSLRLGETQYF
TGTGCCAGCAGCTTGCGTCTCGGAGAGACCCAGTACTTC
>TRBV28|few|TRBJ1-6|TRBD1
CASSPRQGRSPLHF
TGTGCCAGCAGCCCGAGACAGGGTCGATCACCCCTCCACTTT
>TRBV4-1|-|TRBJ1-4|-
CASSQDWQGANEKLFF
TGCGCCAGCAGCCAAGATTGGCAGGGCGCTAATGAAAAACTGTTTTTT
>TRBV19|-|TRBJ1-4|-
CASSYMRKSEKLFF
TGTGCCAGTAGTTATATGAGGAAAAGTGAAAAACTGTTTTTT
>TRBV2|-|TRBJ2-1|TRBD2
CASMVTSGKYNEQFF
TGTGCCAGCATGGTGACTAGCGGGAAGTACAATGAGCAGTTCTTC
>TRBV9|once|TRBJ2-3|-
CASSASTDTQYF
TGTGCCAGCAGCGCCAGTACAGATACGCAGTATTTT
>TRBV6-1|-|TRBJ1-1|-
CASSEGTYLRHTEAFF
TGTGCCAGCAGTGAAGGGACATACCTGAGGCACACTGAAGCTTTCTTT
>TRBV10-2|-|TRBJ1-6|-
CASSETGYSPLHF
TGCGCCAGCAGTGAGACAGGATATTCACCCCTCCACTTT
>TRBV6-2/TRBV6-3|-|TRBJ1-5|TRBD1
CASSLTGGEDQPQHF
TGTGCCAGCAGTTTAACAGGGGGCGAAGATCAGCCCCAGCATTTT
>TRBV9|-|TRBJ1-3|-
CASSPTPHGNTIYF
TGTGCCAGCAGCCCTACCCCCCACGGAAACACCATATATTTT
>TRBV5-1|once|TRBJ1-2|TRBD1
CASSHVGGQGAYGYTF
TGCGCCAGCAGCCACGTAGGGGGACAGGGGGCCTATGGCTACACCTTC
>TRBV27|-|TRBJ2-7|TRBD2
CASSPPGSGRFNEQYF
TGTGCCAGCAGTCCCCCTGGGAGCGGGAGGTTTAACGAGCAGTACTTC
>TRBV21-1|few|TRBJ2-7|-
CASSKRGLADYEQYF
TGTGCCAGCAGCAAAAGAGGACTAGCGGACTACGAGCAGTACTTC
>TRBV2|-|TRBJ2-5|-
CGLQGTGETQYF
TGTGGATTACAGGGCACAGGAGAGACCCAGTACTTC
>TRBV11-2|-|TRBJ2-7|-
CASSLTGSSYEQYF
TGTGCCAGCAGCTTAACGGGAAGCTCCTACGAGCAGTACTTC
>TRBV6-5|-|TRBJ2-7|TRBD1
CASRPDRGGYEQYF
TGTGCCAGCAGGCCCGACAGGGGGGGATACGAGCAGTACTTC
>TRBV7-9|-|TRBJ1-4|TRBD1
CASSLNRGSNEKLFF
TGTGCCAGCAGCCTCAACAGGGGATCTAATGAAAAACTGTTTTTT
>TRBV19|-|TRBJ1-3|-
CASSEVTGNTIYF
TGTGCCAGTAGTGAGGTTACTGGAAACACCATATATTTT
>TRBV6-5|-|TRBJ1-1|TRBD1
CASSHRGQVNTEAFF
TGTGCCAGCAGTCACAGGGGGCAAGTGAACACTGAAGCTTTCTTT
>TRBV28|-|TRBJ2-2|TRBD2
CASRRLAGDGELFF
TGTGCCAGCAGACGACTAGCGGGAGACGGGGAGCTGTTTTTT
>TRBV7-2|few|TRBJ2-2|-
CASSRNTGELFF
TGTGCCAGCAGCCGGAACACCGGGGAGCTGTTTTTT
>TRBV7-9|-|TRBJ2-3|TRBD1
CASSRGQATDTQYF
TGTGCCAGCAGCCGGGGACAGGCTACAGATACGCAGTATTTT
>TRBV15|-|TRBJ2-7|-
CATGRGKLYEQYF
TGTGCCACGGGGAGAGGCAAACTTTACGAGCAGTACTTC
>TRBV28|-|TRBJ1-2|-
CASNRGLWHGYTF
TGTGCCAGCAATAGGGGATTGTGGCATGGCTACACCTTC
>TRBV6-5|-|TRBJ2-7|TRBD1
CASSWTGSGEQYF
TGTGCCAGCAGCTGGACAGGAAGTGGCGAGCAGTACTTC
>TRBV28|-|TRBJ2-3|-
CASPPIIARGTDTQYF
TGTGCCAGCCCCCCGATTATAGCGAGAGGCACAGATACGCAGTATTTT
>TRBV2|-|TRBJ2-3|-
CASSLNRHTQYF
TGTGCCAGCAGCCTCAACAGGCATACGCAGTATTTT